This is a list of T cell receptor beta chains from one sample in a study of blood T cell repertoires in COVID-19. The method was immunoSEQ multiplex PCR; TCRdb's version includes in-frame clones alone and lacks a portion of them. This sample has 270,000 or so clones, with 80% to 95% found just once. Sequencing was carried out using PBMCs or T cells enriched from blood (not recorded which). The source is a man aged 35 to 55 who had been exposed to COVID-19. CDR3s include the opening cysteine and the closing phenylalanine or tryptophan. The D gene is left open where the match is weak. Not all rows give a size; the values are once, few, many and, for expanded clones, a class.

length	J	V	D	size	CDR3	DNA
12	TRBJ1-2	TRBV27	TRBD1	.	CASADRGLGYTF	TGTGCCAGCGCAGACAGGGGCTTAGGCTACACCTTC
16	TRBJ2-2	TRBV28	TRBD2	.	CASRGQGLGKTGELFF	TGTGCCAGCAGGGGTCAGGGACTAGGAAAGACCGGGGAGCTGTTTTTT
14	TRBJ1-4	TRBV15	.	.	CATGVRAGMGKLFF	TGTGCCACCGGCGTACGGGCAGGGATGGGAAAACTGTTTTTT
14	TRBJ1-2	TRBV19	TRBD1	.	CASRSTGENYGYTF	TGTGCCAGCCGTTCAACAGGGGAGAATTATGGCTACACCTTC
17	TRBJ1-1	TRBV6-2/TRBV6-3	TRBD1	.	CASSYSTRSDRGTEAFF	TGTGCCAGCAGTTACTCGACGAGGTCGGACAGGGGCACTGAAGCTTTCTTT
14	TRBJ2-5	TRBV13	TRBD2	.	CASSRGLVAETQYF	TGTGCCAGCAGCAGGGGACTAGTTGCAGAGACCCAGTACTTC
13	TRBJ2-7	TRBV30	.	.	CAWSGFQGLEQYF	TGTGCCTGGAGTGGCTTCCAGGGCTTGGAGCAGTACTTC
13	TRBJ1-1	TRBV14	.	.	CASSLTENTEAFF	TGTGCCAGCAGCCTTACAGAGAACACTGAAGCTTTCTTT
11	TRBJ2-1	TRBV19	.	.	CASSRGYEQFF	TGTGCCAGTAGTAGGGGCTATGAGCAGTTCTTC
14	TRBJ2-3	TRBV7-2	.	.	CASSLAVATDTQYF	TGTGCCAGCAGCTTAGCGGTAGCGACAGATACGCAGTATTTT
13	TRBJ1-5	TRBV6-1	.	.	CASSERGTQPQHF	TGTGCCAGCAGTGAGAGGGGGACTCAGCCCCAGCATTTT
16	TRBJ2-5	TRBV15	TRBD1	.	CATRPLDRPLGETQYF	TGTGCCACCAGGCCCCTGGACAGGCCGTTGGGGGAGACCCAGTACTTC
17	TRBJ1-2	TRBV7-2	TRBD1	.	CASSQSGTGAGLGGYTF	TGTGCCAGCAGCCAGAGCGGGACAGGGGCAGGGTTGGGTGGCTACACCTTC
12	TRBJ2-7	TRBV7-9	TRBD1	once	CATRTGGYEQYF	TGTGCCACCAGGACAGGGGGCTACGAGCAGTACTTC
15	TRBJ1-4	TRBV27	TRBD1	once	CASSDPGQGWEKLFF	TGTGCCAGCAGTGATCCGGGACAGGGATGGGAGAAACTGTTTTTT
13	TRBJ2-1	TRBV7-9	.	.	CASSSSERIEQFF	TGTGCCAGCAGCTCCTCGGAGCGGATTGAGCAGTTCTTC
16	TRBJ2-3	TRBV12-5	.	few	CASGLGASGDTDTQYF	TGTGCTAGTGGCCTGGGGGCCAGCGGGGACACAGATACGCAGTATTTT
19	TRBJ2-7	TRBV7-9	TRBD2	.	CASSPRLAGGPIGSYEQYF	TGTGCCAGCAGCCCCCGACTAGCGGGAGGGCCAATCGGGTCCTACGAGCAGTACTTC
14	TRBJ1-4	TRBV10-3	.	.	CAISDPTRGEKLFF	TGTGCCATCAGTGACCCGACTAGGGGTGAAAAACTGTTTTTT
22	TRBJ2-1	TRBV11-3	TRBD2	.	CASSLEPGASLAGEHSYNEQFF	TGTGCCAGCAGCTTAGAACCGGGGGCGTCGCTAGCGGGGGAACACTCCTACAATGAGCAGTTCTTC
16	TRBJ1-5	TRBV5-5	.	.	CASRSGPVNSNQPQHF	TGTGCCAGCAGGTCTGGGCCAGTGAATAGCAATCAGCCCCAGCATTTT
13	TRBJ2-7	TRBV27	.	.	CASSFDRSYEQYF	TGTGCCAGCAGTTTTGACAGATCCTACGAGCAGTACTTC
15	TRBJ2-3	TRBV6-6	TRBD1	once	CASTRTGVGADTQYF	TGTGCCAGCACTCGGACAGGGGTGGGTGCAGATACGCAGTATTTT
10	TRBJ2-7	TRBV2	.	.	CASSLYEQYF	TGTGCCAGCAGTCTGTACGAGCAGTACTTC
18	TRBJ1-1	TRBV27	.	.	CASSLLSFGSSRNTEAFF	TGTGCCAGCAGTTTATTATCGTTCGGTAGTTCGCGGAACACTGAAGCTTTCTTT
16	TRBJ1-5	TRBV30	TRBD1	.	CAWSAGQIFSNQPQHF	TGTGCCTGGAGTGCGGGACAGATCTTTAGCAATCAGCCCCAGCATTTT
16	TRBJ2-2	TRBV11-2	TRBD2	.	CASRQLAGVVTGELFF	TGTGCCAGCAGGCAACTAGCGGGAGTAGTTACCGGGGAGCTGTTTTTT
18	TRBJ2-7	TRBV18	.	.	CASSPVWVRNGQNYEQYF	TGTGCCAGCTCACCAGTTTGGGTGAGAAACGGACAGAACTACGAGCAGTACTTC
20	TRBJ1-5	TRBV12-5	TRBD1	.	CASGLVVTGGEIYSNQPQHF	TGTGCTAGTGGTTTGGTAGTGACAGGGGGCGAAATCTATAGCAATCAGCCCCAGCATTTT
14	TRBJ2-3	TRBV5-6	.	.	CASSLRGAGDTQYF	TGTGCCAGCAGCTTGCGGGGGGCGGGAGATACGCAGTATTTT
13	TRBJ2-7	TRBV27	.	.	CASRRRSSYEQYF	TGTGCCAGCCGTCGGCGGAGCTCCTACGAGCAGTACTTC